These 5 T cell receptor beta chains were all obtained from the same sample, sequenced in a study of T cell repertoires in cytomegalovirus infection. TCRdb reprocessed the reads with MiXCR, giving one entry per CDR3 protein. The sample contains about 360,000 distinct CDR3 sequences, 15% to 20% of which appear only once. What was sequenced was PBMCs. These receptors were collected from a human donor in good health (CMV status not recorded). Some clones in this sample may be carry-over from other donors' samples.

This clonotype was found many times. The chain joins TRBV7-8 to TRBJ2-5; 13 bases match TRBD2. Per germline, CDR1 SGHVS and CDR2 FQNEAQ. The V and J ends lost 7 bases and 3 bases, in that order; junction bases with no gene match: 5. CDR3 length equals 15 residues. CDR3 nucleotide sequence: TGTGCCAGCATTCCCGGGACTAGCGGGAAAGAGACCCAGTACTTC. This translates into CASIPGTSGKETQYF.

This clonotype was observed a handful of times. This CDR3 is CAIHLGGRSYNEQFF. CDR3 in DNA: TGTGCCATCCACCTTGGCGGGCGCTCCTACAATGAGCAGTTCTTC. The J gene is TRBJ2-1, the V gene TRBV6-1; perhaps TRBD2 as D (5 bases). The V and J ends lost 10 bases and 0 bases respectively, with 16 bases between them. This CDR3 spans 15 amino acids. Germline CDR1 and CDR2: MNHNS and SASEGT.

Ten or more counts support this clonotype. The V call is TRBV20-1, the J call TRBJ2-3; 12 bases map to TRBD2. CDR3 size: 18 residues. CDR1 and CDR2 from the germline V gene are DFQATT and SNEGSKA (reference sequence). V lost 5 bases, J lost 2 bases, and 14 bases stayed unmatched. The CDR3 loop is CSAGRLTSGGLLTDTQYF. CDR3 in DNA: TGCAGTGCTGGACGACTGACTAGCGGGGGCCTTCTCACAGATACGCAGTATTTT.

The chain has TRBV29-1 and TRBJ2-3, with D perhaps matching TRBD1 (6 bases). Trimming took off 7 bases at V and 2 bases at J, with 10 bases between the two ends. Germline CDR1 reads SQVTM; CDR2 reads ANQGSEA. The CDR3 has 12 residues. For the CDR3, the DNA is TGCAGCGGGGACATCCCCACAGATACGCAGTATTTT. Its protein is CSGDIPTDTQYF.

This chain connects TRBV19 to TRBJ1-4, with D unresolved. Germline V lookup: CDR1 LNHDA, CDR2 SQIVND (reference sequence). The CDR3 sequence is 13 residues long. Trimming removed 3 bases from V and 0 bases from J, with 2 bases in between. CDR3 residues: CASSITTNEKLFF. CDR3 nucleotides: TGTGCCAGTAGTATCACAACTAATGAAAAACTGTTTTTT.